The TCR beta chain under discussion was sequenced for a study of cytomegalovirus exposure and HLA in healthy donors. Study observations and caveats: Among TCR beta chains, those listed as cytomegalovirus-associated numbered some 160. Within an earlier analysis, most TCR beta V segments proved productive either about 90% or about 30% of the time. Researchers reported in a later analysis that common viral pathogens appeared linked to several top clusters.

The germline V and J ends were trimmed by 0 bases and 6 bases, with 8 bases remaining between them. Germline CDR1 and CDR2: MNHNY and SVGAGI (reference sequence). The CDR3 extends over 14 amino acids. 60 Vbeta and 13 Jbeta primers were used in PCR. Sequencing was performed with immunoSEQ multiplex PCR; in TCRdb, only in-frame clones are kept and a portion is missing. The sample holds some 120,000 clones, around 79% seen once. This clone was seen only a few times. What it binds is unknown. The TCR originated in a middle-aged woman in good health and CMV-seronegative. Sequenced material: PBMCs. This rearrangement joins TRBV6-6 to TRBJ2-2; D is perhaps TRBD1 (5 bases). The CDR3 loop is CASSYSGVAGELFF. As DNA, the CDR3 is TGTGCCAGCAGTTACTCAGGGGTGGCCGGGGAGCTGTTTTTT.